This is a list of T cell receptor beta chains from one sample in a study of vaccination and CD4 T cells after COVID-19. For these receptors, no antigen is known. TCRdb reanalysed the PCR reads using MiXCR and keeps one entry per CDR3 protein. Of 25,000 to 30,000 distinct CDR3 sequences listed, around 60% are singletons. Sequenced here: CD4+ T cells from blood, cultured in vitro, sampled after SARS-CoV-2 vaccination. These receptors came from a human donor who received a COVID-19 vaccine. Both conserved end residues are part of each CDR3. D genes are given only for firm matches. Some rows have no size entry. The others give once, few or many, or a class for an expanded clone.

d_gene: TRBD1
v_gene: TRBV25-1
abundance: once
j_gene: TRBJ2-4
CDR3aa: CASSEKQGQNIQYF
CDR3nt: TGTGCCAGCAGTGAAAAACAGGGGCAAAACATTCAGTACTTC

d_gene: TRBD2
v_gene: TRBV20-1
abundance: -
j_gene: TRBJ2-3
CDR3aa: CSAHGPSGYTDTQYF
CDR3nt: TGCAGTGCCCACGGGCCTAGCGGCTACACAGATACGCAGTATTTT

d_gene: -
v_gene: TRBV6-2/TRBV6-3
abundance: once
j_gene: TRBJ1-1
CDR3aa: CASSYGHYEAFF
CDR3nt: TGTGCCAGCAGTTACGGACACTATGAAGCTTTCTTT

d_gene: TRBD2
v_gene: TRBV6-5
abundance: few
j_gene: TRBJ2-3
CDR3aa: CASSYSGLAGGTDTQYF
CDR3nt: TGTGCCAGCAGTTACTCGGGACTAGCGGGGGGCACAGATACGCAGTATTTT

d_gene: -
v_gene: TRBV20-1
abundance: -
j_gene: TRBJ1-2
CDR3aa: CSARTGPLGGYTF
CDR3nt: TGCAGTGCTAGAACAGGGCCCCTGGGAGGCTACACCTTC

d_gene: -
v_gene: TRBV20-1
abundance: -
j_gene: TRBJ2-5
CDR3aa: CSATFTEQETQYF
CDR3nt: TGCAGCGCTACTTTCACAGAACAAGAGACCCAGTACTTC

d_gene: -
v_gene: TRBV11-3
abundance: -
j_gene: TRBJ2-1
CDR3aa: CASSFRQVFNEQFF
CDR3nt: TGTGCCAGCAGCTTTAGACAGGTCTTCAATGAGCAGTTCTTC

d_gene: -
v_gene: TRBV2
abundance: -
j_gene: TRBJ1-2
CDR3aa: CASSPGASNYGYTF
CDR3nt: TGTGCCAGCAGTCCAGGGGCTTCTAACTATGGCTACACCTTC

d_gene: TRBD1
v_gene: TRBV5-3
abundance: -
j_gene: TRBJ1-2
CDR3aa: CASSSGTGPYYGYTF
CDR3nt: TGTGCCAGCAGTTCCGGGACAGGGCCCTACTATGGCTACACCTTC

d_gene: -
v_gene: TRBV6-1
abundance: -
j_gene: TRBJ1-3
CDR3aa: CASSQRVDTIYF
CDR3nt: TGTGCCAGCAGTCAAAGGGTAGACACCATATATTTT

d_gene: -
v_gene: TRBV30
abundance: -
j_gene: TRBJ2-3
CDR3aa: CAWSEGYLITDTQYF
CDR3nt: TGTGCCTGGAGTGAAGGCTACCTAATCACAGATACGCAGTATTTT

d_gene: -
v_gene: TRBV20-1
abundance: -
j_gene: TRBJ2-1
CDR3aa: CSARKGYNEQFF
CDR3nt: TGCAGTGCTAGGAAGGGCTACAATGAGCAGTTCTTC

d_gene: -
v_gene: TRBV21-1
abundance: -
j_gene: TRBJ1-5
CDR3aa: CASSKGQLSNQPQHF
CDR3nt: TGTGCCAGCAGCAAAGGTCAGTTGAGCAATCAGCCCCAGCATTTT

d_gene: TRBD2
v_gene: TRBV12-3/TRBV12-4
abundance: -
j_gene: TRBJ2-3
CDR3aa: CASSFDGTSGRDTQYF
CDR3nt: TGTGCCAGCAGTTTCGACGGGACTAGCGGCAGAGATACGCAGTATTTT

d_gene: -
v_gene: TRBV12-3/TRBV12-4
abundance: -
j_gene: TRBJ1-2
CDR3aa: CASSLVGPAPPTF
CDR3nt: TGTGCCAGCAGTTTAGTAGGGCCCGCGCCCCCCACCTTC

d_gene: -
v_gene: TRBV5-1
abundance: -
j_gene: TRBJ1-2
CDR3aa: CASSDKDFREGYTF
CDR3nt: TGCGCCAGCAGCGACAAAGACTTCCGAGAGGGCTACACCTTC

d_gene: TRBD1
v_gene: TRBV29-1
abundance: -
j_gene: TRBJ2-7
CDR3aa: CSAGDRRSYEQYF
CDR3nt: TGCAGCGCTGGGGACAGGCGCTCCTACGAGCAGTACTTC

d_gene: -
v_gene: TRBV9
abundance: once
j_gene: TRBJ1-5
CDR3aa: CASPRQPQHF
CDR3nt: TGTGCCAGCCCAAGGCAGCCCCAGCATTTT

d_gene: -
v_gene: TRBV18
abundance: -
j_gene: TRBJ2-5
CDR3aa: CASSPSKETQYF
CDR3nt: TGTGCCAGCTCACCGAGTAAGGAGACCCAGTACTTC

d_gene: TRBD2
v_gene: TRBV30
abundance: -
j_gene: TRBJ2-3
CDR3aa: CAWSGGSGVYTDTQYF
CDR3nt: TGTGCCTGGAGTGGTGGAAGCGGGGTATACACAGATACGCAGTATTTT

d_gene: TRBD2
v_gene: TRBV3-1
abundance: -
j_gene: TRBJ2-1
CDR3aa: CASSQDLAGSGNEQFF
CDR3nt: TGTGCCAGCAGCCAAGATCTAGCGGGGTCGGGTAATGAGCAGTTCTTC

d_gene: TRBD2
v_gene: TRBV20-1
abundance: -
j_gene: TRBJ2-7
CDR3aa: CSASRLAGGEQYF
CDR3nt: TGCAGTGCTAGTAGACTAGCGGGGGGCGAGCAGTACTTC

d_gene: -
v_gene: TRBV19
abundance: -
j_gene: TRBJ1-1
CDR3aa: CASSIRPGVVTEAFF
CDR3nt: TGTGCCAGTAGTATACGGCCGGGAGTGGTGACTGAAGCTTTCTTT

d_gene: -
v_gene: TRBV7-9
abundance: -
j_gene: TRBJ2-7
CDR3aa: CASSRGGYEQYF
CDR3nt: TGTGCCAGCAGCAGAGGGGGGTACGAGCAGTACTTC

d_gene: -
v_gene: TRBV27
abundance: -
j_gene: TRBJ1-4
CDR3aa: CASSFNRINEKLFF
CDR3nt: TGTGCCAGCAGTTTCAACAGGATTAATGAAAAACTGTTTTTT

d_gene: -
v_gene: TRBV19
abundance: -
j_gene: TRBJ1-5
CDR3aa: CASSIQRINQPQHF
CDR3nt: TGTGCCAGTAGTATCCAACGGATAAATCAGCCCCAGCATTTT

d_gene: -
v_gene: TRBV2
abundance: -
j_gene: TRBJ1-1
CDR3aa: CASSEALPRAFF
CDR3nt: TGTGCCAGCAGTGAAGCCCTACCAAGGGCTTTCTTT

d_gene: -
v_gene: TRBV2
abundance: -
j_gene: TRBJ2-3
CDR3aa: CASSPLVSNTDTQYF
CDR3nt: TGTGCCAGCAGTCCTTTAGTTTCTAACACAGATACGCAGTATTTT

d_gene: -
v_gene: TRBV24-1
abundance: -
j_gene: TRBJ2-3
CDR3aa: CATSESGPYTDTRYF
CDR3nt: TGTGCCACCAGTGAGTCGGGTCCTTACACAGATACGCGGTATTTT

d_gene: TRBD1
v_gene: TRBV4-1
abundance: -
j_gene: TRBJ2-3
CDR3aa: CASSQVGQGRTDTQYF
CDR3nt: TGCGCCAGCAGCCAAGTCGGACAGGGTCGTACAGATACGCAGTATTTT

d_gene: -
v_gene: TRBV2
abundance: -
j_gene: TRBJ2-5
CDR3aa: CASSGNGAGQTQYF
CDR3nt: TGTGCCAGCAGTGGTAACGGGGCCGGGCAAACCCAGTACTTC

d_gene: -
v_gene: TRBV5-6
abundance: -
j_gene: TRBJ1-6
CDR3aa: CASSFGWGGRSSPLHF
CDR3nt: TGTGCCAGCAGCTTCGGGTGGGGGGGCCGGAGTTCACCCCTCCACTTT

d_gene: -
v_gene: TRBV18
abundance: -
j_gene: TRBJ1-1
CDR3aa: CASSPPGRGETEAFF
CDR3nt: TGTGCCAGCTCACCACCGGGCAGGGGCGAGACTGAAGCTTTCTTT

d_gene: TRBD1
v_gene: TRBV2
abundance: -
j_gene: TRBJ1-1
CDR3aa: CASSAIPDRANTEAFF
CDR3nt: TGTGCCAGCAGTGCTATTCCGGACAGGGCGAACACTGAAGCTTTCTTT

d_gene: TRBD1
v_gene: TRBV20-1
abundance: -
j_gene: TRBJ1-5
CDR3aa: CSAKEGAALGPQHF
CDR3nt: TGCAGTGCCAAAGAGGGGGCGGCCCTCGGGCCCCAGCATTTT

d_gene: TRBD1
v_gene: TRBV19
abundance: -
j_gene: TRBJ1-5
CDR3aa: CASSTPGQGTQPQHF
CDR3nt: TGTGCCAGTAGTACACCGGGACAGGGGACTCAGCCCCAGCATTTT

d_gene: TRBD1
v_gene: TRBV14
abundance: -
j_gene: TRBJ2-3
CDR3aa: CASSHGGQARTDTQYF
CDR3nt: TGTGCCAGCAGCCATGGAGGACAGGCTAGGACAGATACGCAGTATTTT

d_gene: TRBD1
v_gene: TRBV5-4
abundance: -
j_gene: TRBJ1-2
CDR3aa: CASSPKTGSAYGYTF
CDR3nt: TGTGCCAGCAGCCCTAAGACAGGGAGTGCCTATGGCTACACCTTC

d_gene: -
v_gene: TRBV12-3/TRBV12-4
abundance: -
j_gene: TRBJ2-3
CDR3aa: CASSLAGENTDTQYF
CDR3nt: TGTGCCAGCAGTTTAGCGGGGGAGAACACAGATACGCAGTATTTT

d_gene: -
v_gene: TRBV5-4
abundance: few
j_gene: TRBJ1-1
CDR3aa: CASSLVQGTEAFF
CDR3nt: TGTGCCAGCAGCTTGGTCCAGGGTACTGAAGCTTTCTTT

d_gene: -
v_gene: TRBV6-1
abundance: -
j_gene: TRBJ2-5
CDR3aa: CASSDRRSETQYF
CDR3nt: TGTGCCAGCAGCGATAGACGTTCAGAGACCCAGTACTTC

d_gene: -
v_gene: TRBV24-1
abundance: -
j_gene: TRBJ2-1
CDR3aa: CATSDLTRSREQFF
CDR3nt: TGTGCCACCAGTGATTTAACTCGATCCAGGGAGCAGTTCTTC

d_gene: TRBD1
v_gene: TRBV20-1
abundance: -
j_gene: TRBJ2-7
CDR3aa: CSARRTGIYKQYF
CDR3nt: TGCAGTGCTAGAAGGACAGGAATCTACAAGCAGTACTTC

d_gene: -
v_gene: TRBV20-1
abundance: few
j_gene: TRBJ1-6
CDR3aa: CSAGGSSYNSPLHF
CDR3nt: TGCAGTGCTGGCGGGAGCTCCTATAATTCACCCCTCCACTTT

d_gene: -
v_gene: TRBV7-2
abundance: few
j_gene: TRBJ1-1
CDR3aa: CASSLAAGSNTEAFF
CDR3nt: TGTGCCAGCAGCTTAGCAGCTGGTTCTAACACTGAAGCTTTCTTT